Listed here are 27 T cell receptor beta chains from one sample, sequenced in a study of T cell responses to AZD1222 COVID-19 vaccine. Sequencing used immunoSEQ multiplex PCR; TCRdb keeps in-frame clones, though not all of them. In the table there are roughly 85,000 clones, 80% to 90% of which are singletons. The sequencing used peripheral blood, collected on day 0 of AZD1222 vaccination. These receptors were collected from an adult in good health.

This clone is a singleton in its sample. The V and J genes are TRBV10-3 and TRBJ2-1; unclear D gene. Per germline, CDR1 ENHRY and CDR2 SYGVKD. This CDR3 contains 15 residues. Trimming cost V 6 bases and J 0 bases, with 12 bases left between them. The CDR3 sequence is CAISGSNSSYNEQFF. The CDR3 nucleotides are TGTGCCATCAGCGGCAGCAATAGCTCCTACAATGAGCAGTTCTTC.

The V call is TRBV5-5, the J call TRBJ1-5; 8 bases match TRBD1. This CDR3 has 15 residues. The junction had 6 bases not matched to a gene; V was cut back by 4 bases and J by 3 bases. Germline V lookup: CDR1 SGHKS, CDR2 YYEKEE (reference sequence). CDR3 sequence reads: CASSRMDRDNQPQHF. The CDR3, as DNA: TGTGCCAGCAGCCGGATGGACAGGGACAATCAGCCCCAGCATTTT.

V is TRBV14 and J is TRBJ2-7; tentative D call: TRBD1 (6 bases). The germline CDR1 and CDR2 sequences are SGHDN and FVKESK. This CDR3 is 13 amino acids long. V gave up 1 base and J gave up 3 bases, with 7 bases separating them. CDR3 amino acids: CASSQVQGYEQYF. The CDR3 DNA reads TGTGCCAGCAGCCAAGTACAGGGCTACGAGCAGTACTTC.

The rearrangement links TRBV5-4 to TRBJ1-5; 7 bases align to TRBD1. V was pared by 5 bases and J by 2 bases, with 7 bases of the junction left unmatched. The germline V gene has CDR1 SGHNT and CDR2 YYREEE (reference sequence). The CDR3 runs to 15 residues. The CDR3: CASRVRGGGNQPQHF. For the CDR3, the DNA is TGTGCCAGCAGGGTCAGGGGGGGAGGCAATCAGCCCCAGCATTTT.

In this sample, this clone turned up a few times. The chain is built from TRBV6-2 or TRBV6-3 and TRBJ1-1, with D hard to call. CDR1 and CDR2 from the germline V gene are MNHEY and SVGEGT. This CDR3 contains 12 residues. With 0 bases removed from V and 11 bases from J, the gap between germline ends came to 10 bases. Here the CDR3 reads CASSYSVGLAFF. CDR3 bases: TGTGCCAGCAGTTACTCAGTAGGGTTGGCTTTCTTT.

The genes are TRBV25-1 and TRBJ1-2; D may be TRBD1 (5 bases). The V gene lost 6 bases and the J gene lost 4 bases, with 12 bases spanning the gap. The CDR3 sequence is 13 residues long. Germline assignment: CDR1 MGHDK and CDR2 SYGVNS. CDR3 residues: CASRGTDSYGYTF. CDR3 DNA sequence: TGTGCCAGCAGGGGGACGGACTCCTATGGCTACACCTTC.

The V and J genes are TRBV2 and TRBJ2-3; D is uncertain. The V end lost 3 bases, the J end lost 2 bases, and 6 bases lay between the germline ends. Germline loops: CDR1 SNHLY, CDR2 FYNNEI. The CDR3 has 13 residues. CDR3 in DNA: TGTGCCAGCAGTGAGGCAGACACAGATACGCAGTATTTT. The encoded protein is CASSEADTDTQYF. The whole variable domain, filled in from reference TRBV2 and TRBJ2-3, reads EPEVTQTPSHQVTQMGQEVILRCVPISNHLYFYWYRQILGQKVEFLVSFYNNEISEKSEIFDDQFSVERPDGSNFTLKIRSTKLEDSAMYFCASSEADTDTQYFGPGTRLTVL.

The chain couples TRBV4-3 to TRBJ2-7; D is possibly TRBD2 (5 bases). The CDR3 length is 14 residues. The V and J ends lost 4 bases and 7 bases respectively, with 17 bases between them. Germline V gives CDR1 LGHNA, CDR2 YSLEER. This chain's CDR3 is CASSLTDGVGEQYF. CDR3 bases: TGCGCCAGCAGCCTTACGGACGGGGTAGGAGAGCAGTACTTC.

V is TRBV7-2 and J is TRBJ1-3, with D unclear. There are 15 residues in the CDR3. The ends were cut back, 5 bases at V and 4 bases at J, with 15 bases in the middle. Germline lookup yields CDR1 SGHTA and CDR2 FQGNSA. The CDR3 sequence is CASSPDGSTGNTIYF. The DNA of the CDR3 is TGTGCCAGCAGCCCTGATGGGAGTACAGGAAACACCATATATTTT.

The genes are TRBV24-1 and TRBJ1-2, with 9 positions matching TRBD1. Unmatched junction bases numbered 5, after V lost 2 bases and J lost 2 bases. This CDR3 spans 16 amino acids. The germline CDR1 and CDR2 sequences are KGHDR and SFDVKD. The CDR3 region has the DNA TGTGCCACCAGTGATTCCGGGACAGGGCTAAACTATGGCTACACCTTC. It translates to CATSDSGTGLNYGYTF.

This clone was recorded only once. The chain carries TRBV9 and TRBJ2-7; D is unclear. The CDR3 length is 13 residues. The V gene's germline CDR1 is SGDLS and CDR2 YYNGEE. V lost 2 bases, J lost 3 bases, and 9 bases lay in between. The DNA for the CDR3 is TGTGCCAGCAGCGTCGGCCAGAACTACGAGCAGTACTTC. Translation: CASSVGQNYEQYF. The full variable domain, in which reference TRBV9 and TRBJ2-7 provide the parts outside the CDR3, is DSGVTQTPKHLITATGQRVTLRCSPRSGDLSVYWYQQSLDQGLQFLIQYYNGEERAKGNILERFSAQQFPDLHSELNLSSLELGDSALYFCASSVGQNYEQYFGPGTRLTVT.

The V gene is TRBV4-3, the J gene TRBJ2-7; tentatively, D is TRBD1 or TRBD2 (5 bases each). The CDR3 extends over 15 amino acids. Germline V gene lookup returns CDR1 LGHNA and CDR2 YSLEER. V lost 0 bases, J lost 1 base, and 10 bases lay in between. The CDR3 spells CASSQERGGSYEQYF. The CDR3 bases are TGCGCCAGCAGCCAAGAGAGGGGCGGATCCTACGAGCAGTACTTC.

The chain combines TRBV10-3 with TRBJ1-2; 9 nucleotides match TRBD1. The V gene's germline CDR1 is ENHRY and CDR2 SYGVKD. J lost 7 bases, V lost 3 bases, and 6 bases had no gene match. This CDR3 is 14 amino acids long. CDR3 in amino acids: CAISDPGTGIGYTF. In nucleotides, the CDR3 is TGTGCCATCAGTGACCCCGGGACAGGGATTGGCTACACCTTC.

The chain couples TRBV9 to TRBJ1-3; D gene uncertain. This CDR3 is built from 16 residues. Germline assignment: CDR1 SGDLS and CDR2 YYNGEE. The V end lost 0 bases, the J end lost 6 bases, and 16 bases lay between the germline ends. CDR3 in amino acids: CASSVGFAGGPNTIYF. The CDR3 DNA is TGTGCCAGCAGCGTAGGGTTCGCGGGAGGGCCAAACACCATATATTTT.

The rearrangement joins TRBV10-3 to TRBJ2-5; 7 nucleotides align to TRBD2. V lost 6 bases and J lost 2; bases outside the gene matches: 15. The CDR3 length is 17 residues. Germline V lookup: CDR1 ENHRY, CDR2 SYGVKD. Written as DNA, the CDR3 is TGTGCCATCAGCCCGGCCGGCGGGGGTTATACACAAGAGACCCAGTACTTC. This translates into CAISPAGGGYTQETQYF.

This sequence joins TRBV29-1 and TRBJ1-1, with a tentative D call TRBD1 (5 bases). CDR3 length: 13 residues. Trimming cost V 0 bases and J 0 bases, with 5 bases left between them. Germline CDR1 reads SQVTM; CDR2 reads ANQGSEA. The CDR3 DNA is TGCAGCGTTGAAGAGGGGCTGAACACTGAAGCTTTCTTT. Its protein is CSVEEGLNTEAFF.

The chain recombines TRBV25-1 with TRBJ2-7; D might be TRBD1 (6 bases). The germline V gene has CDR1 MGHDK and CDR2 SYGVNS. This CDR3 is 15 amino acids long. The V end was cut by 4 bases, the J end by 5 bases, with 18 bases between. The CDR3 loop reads CASSAHGTGRHEQYF. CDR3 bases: TGTGCCAGCAGTGCCCACGGTACAGGGCGGCACGAGCAGTACTTC.

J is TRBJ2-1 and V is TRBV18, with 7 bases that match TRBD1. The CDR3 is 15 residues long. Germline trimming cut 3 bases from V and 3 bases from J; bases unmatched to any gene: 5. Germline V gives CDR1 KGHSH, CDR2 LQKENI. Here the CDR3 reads CASSPQPGGYNEQFF. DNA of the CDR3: TGTGCCAGCTCACCCCAGCCAGGGGGCTACAATGAGCAGTTCTTC.

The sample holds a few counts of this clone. The CDR3 bases are TGTGCCAGCAGCGACCAGACAGGGATTGGAAATCAGCCCCAGCATTTT. Protein product: CASSDQTGIGNQPQHF. The chain employs TRBV7-8 and TRBJ1-5; 7 nucleotides agree with TRBD1. Per germline, CDR1 SGHVS and CDR2 FQNEAQ. CDR3 size: 16 residues. Trimming at V came to 5 bases and at J to 4 bases, leaving 11 bases not matched to a gene.

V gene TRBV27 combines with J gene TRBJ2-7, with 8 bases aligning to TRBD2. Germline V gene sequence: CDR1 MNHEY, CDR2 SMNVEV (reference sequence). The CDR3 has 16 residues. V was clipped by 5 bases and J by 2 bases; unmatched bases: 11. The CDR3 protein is CASSLSHVSGAYEQYF. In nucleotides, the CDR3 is TGTGCCAGCAGTCTCTCGCATGTTAGCGGGGCCTACGAGCAGTACTTC.

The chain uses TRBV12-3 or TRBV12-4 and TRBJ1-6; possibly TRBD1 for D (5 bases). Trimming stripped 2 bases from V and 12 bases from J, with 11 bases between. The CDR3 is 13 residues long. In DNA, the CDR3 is TGTGCCAGCAGTTTAAGGGGTGCCGAACCCCTCCACTTT. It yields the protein CASSLRGAEPLHF.

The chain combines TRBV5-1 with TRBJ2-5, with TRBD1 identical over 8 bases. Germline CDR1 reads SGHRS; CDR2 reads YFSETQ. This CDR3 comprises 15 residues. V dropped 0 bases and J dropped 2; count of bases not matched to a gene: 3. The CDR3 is CASSLDRGIQETQYF. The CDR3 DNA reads TGCGCCAGCAGCTTGGACAGGGGGATACAAGAGACCCAGTACTTC.

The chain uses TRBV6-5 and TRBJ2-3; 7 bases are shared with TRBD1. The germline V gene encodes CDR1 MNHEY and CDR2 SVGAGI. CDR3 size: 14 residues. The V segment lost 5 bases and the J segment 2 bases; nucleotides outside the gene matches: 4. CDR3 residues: CASSLQGNTDTQYF. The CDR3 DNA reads TGTGCCAGCAGTCTACAGGGGAACACAGATACGCAGTATTTT.

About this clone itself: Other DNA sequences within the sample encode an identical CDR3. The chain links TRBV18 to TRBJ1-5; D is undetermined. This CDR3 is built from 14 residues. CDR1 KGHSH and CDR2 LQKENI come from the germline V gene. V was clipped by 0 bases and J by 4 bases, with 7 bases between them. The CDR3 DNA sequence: TGTGCCAGCTCACCACCAGCGGCAAATCAGCCCCAGCATTTT. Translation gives CASSPPAANQPQHF.

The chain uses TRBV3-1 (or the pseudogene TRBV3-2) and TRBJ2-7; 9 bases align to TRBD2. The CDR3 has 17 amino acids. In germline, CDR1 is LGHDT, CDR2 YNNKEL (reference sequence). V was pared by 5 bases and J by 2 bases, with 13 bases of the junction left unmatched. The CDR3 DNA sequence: TGTGCCAGCAGCTTATCACTAGGGACTAGCAGCACCTACGAGCAGTACTTC. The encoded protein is CASSLSLGTSSTYEQYF.

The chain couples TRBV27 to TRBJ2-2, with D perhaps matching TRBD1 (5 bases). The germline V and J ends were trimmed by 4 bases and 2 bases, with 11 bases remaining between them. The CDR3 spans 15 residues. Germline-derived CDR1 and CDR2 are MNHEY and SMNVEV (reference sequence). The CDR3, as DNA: TGTGCCAGCAGTTCTCTACAGGTCAACACCGGGGAGCTGTTTTTT. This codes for CASSSLQVNTGELFF.

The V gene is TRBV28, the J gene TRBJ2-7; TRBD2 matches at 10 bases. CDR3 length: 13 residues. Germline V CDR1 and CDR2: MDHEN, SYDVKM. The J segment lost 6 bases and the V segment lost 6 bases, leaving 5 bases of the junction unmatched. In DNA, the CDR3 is TGTGCCAGCAGGAAAAGCGGGAGGGGCGAGCAGTACTTC. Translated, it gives CASRKSGRGEQYF.